A selection of T cell receptor beta chains follows, all from one sample in a study of cytomegalovirus exposure and HLA in healthy donors. The repertoire was sequenced with immunoSEQ multiplex PCR; TCRdb's copy has only in-frame clones and lacks some. The sample lists 130,000 or so clones, approximately 81% occurring once. The specimen sequenced was PBMCs. The source is a woman aged 40 to 55 in good health and CMV-seronegative. Both conserved end residues are trimmed from each CDR3. Only some rows state a clone size, as once, few, many or a class for expanded clones.

v_call	j_call	clone_size	cdr3_aa
TRBV7-8	TRBJ2-3	.	ASSLVAGGNTDTQY
TRBV7-2	TRBJ2-1	.	ASSQGASSYNEQF
TRBV11-2	TRBJ1-5	.	ASSPHPTEGNQPQH
TRBV5-4	TRBJ2-7	.	ASSRGRTSGRREQY
TRBV20-1	TRBJ2-7	.	SAQDRIEQY
TRBV30	TRBJ1-2	.	AWEEGTGYGYT
TRBV5-1	TRBJ1-4	.	ASRLGGSNEKLF
TRBV6-1	TRBJ2-5	once	ASIRLSTSKETQY
TRBV30	TRBJ1-5	once	AWSLQGNQPQH
TRBV5-1	TRBJ1-4	.	ASSLSRQGAGEKLF
TRBV28	TRBJ2-5	.	ASSFDPQGETQY
TRBV7-9	TRBJ2-7	.	ASSLEGANHEQY
TRBV30	TRBJ1-5	.	AWSVSLKRGNQPQH
TRBV6-6	TRBJ1-4	few	ASSPTENEKLF
TRBV29-1	TRBJ1-6	.	SVASHHNSPLH
TRBV27	TRBJ1-2	.	ASSLLADRGDGYT
TRBV6-1	TRBJ1-2	.	ASRETGGGYGYT
TRBV4-2	TRBJ2-1	.	ASSTVETSTNEQF
TRBV5-6	TRBJ1-1	.	ASSPPPGVSDTEAF
TRBV2	TRBJ2-7	.	ASQLGNSYEQY
TRBV5-6	TRBJ1-1	few	ASSLALRLRTEAF
TRBV9	TRBJ2-7	.	ASSVARGNEQY
TRBV27	TRBJ1-1	.	ASSSLGTGSTEAF
TRBV6-1	TRBJ1-1	.	ASSEGSRAGVGTEAF
TRBV19	TRBJ1-6	.	ASRGDSIYNSPLH